Given below is one T cell receptor (beta chain) in context. What it binds is unknown. The protocol was immunoSEQ multiplex PCR, while the TCRdb copy is restricted to in-frame clones and leaves out a portion. Of 65,000 to 90,000 clones in the sample, 93% are singletons; the top ten hold about 5%. The sample is drawn from a study of siplizumab effects on memory and regulatory T cells. General study results and limits: Naive T cells appeared more varied than memory cells and looked like key alloresponse contributors.

The V gene lost 0 bases and the J gene lost 4 bases, with 7 bases spanning the gap. This CDR3 spans 13 amino acids. Looked up from germline, CDR1 is SGDLS and CDR2 is YYNGEE. Sequenced input: CD8+ T cells sorted from blood. The source of this sequence is a human donor in good health. The V call is TRBV9, the J call TRBJ1-1, with D perhaps TRBD1 (5 bases). The DNA of the CDR3 is TGTGCCAGCAGCGTAGTGGACACCACTGAAGCTTTCTTT. It specifies CASSVVDTTEAFF.